This T cell receptor (beta chain) was captured by sequencing in a study of vaccination and CD4 T cells after COVID-19. Overall study context: SARS-CoV-2, HCoV-NL63, HCoV-OC43 and HCoV-229E supplied the overlapping spike peptides used to stimulate cells.

The V and J ends lost 0 bases and 0 bases respectively, with 11 bases between them. The CDR3 loop spans 15 amino acids. The germline CDR1 and CDR2 sequences are GTSNPN and SVGIG (reference sequence). With regard to this clonotype: Antigen: not known.

Cultured CD4+ T-cell DNA underwent Oncomine TCR Beta short-read sequencing. TCRdb ran MiXCR on the PCR reads and lists one entry per CDR3 protein. The table shows roughly 16,000 distinct CDR3 sequences, with approximately 27% occurring only once. Treatment indicated: approximately 9-day PBMC culture with coronavirus spike peptide pools or control peptides (ViraFEST assay). ViraFEST enlarged antigen-specific T cell populations with peptide pools and afterwards sequenced TCRs. Specimen: cultured CD4+ T cells from blood. The rearrangement links TRBV30 to TRBJ1-2; D is unclear. This clonotype was obtained from a human donor with COVID-19. This CDR3 reads CAWSVGQYSNYGYTF. The CDR3 nucleotides are TGTGCCTGGAGTGTAGGGCAGTACTCTAACTATGGCTACACCTTC.